A selection of T cell receptor beta chains follows, all from one sample in a study of blood T cells in healthy people across ages. MiXCR was run by TCRdb on the 5' RACE reads, yielding one entry per CDR3 protein. The sample consists of more than 800,000 distinct CDR3 sequences, less than 35% of them appearing once. Input material: blood. Receptors originate from a woman aged 80 or over in good health. Each CDR3 is given with its conserved first and last residue. The D gene is left open where the match is weak. A clone size is listed for some rows: how often the clone was seen (once, few, many), or a class if it is expanded.

v_call	j_call	d_call	clone_size	cdr3_nt	cdr3_aa
TRBV5-1	TRBJ1-1	-	-	TGCGCCAGCACGGCCGCGGGGTGGTTAAGGAACACTGAAGCTTTCTTT	CASTAAGWLRNTEAFF
TRBV2	TRBJ2-1	-	many	TGTGCCAGCAGTGTTGGGCCCAATGAGCAGTTCTTC	CASSVGPNEQFF
TRBV9	TRBJ1-2	-	many	TGTGCCAGCAGACTAGGGACCGCTGGTGGCTACACCTTC	CASRLGTAGGYTF
TRBV4-2	TRBJ2-1	-	many	TGTGCCAGCAGCCGCTCCGGGACCACTTACAATGAGCAGTTCTTC	CASSRSGTTYNEQFF
TRBV10-2	TRBJ2-6	-	-	TGCGCCAGCAGTAGTATCTCAGGGCCCTCTGGGGCCAACGTCCTGACTTTC	CASSSISGPSGANVLTF
TRBV3-1	TRBJ1-1	-	-	TGTGCCAGCAGGATCGGGAGAGGGGCCACTGAAGCTTTCTTT	CASRIGRGATEAFF
TRBV19	TRBJ1-2	-	few	TGTGCCAGTAGTATACTAAATGGGGACTATGGCTACACCTTC	CASSILNGDYGYTF
TRBV6-1	TRBJ2-4	TRBD1	-	TGTGCCAGCAGGGGCACAGGGGGCGCGTCGGTTCAGTACTTC	CASRGTGGASVQYF
TRBV10-3	TRBJ1-2	TRBD1	many	TGTGCCATCAGTCCGGGACAGGGGGCCCACTATGGCTACACCTTC	CAISPGQGAHYGYTF
TRBV4-3	TRBJ1-2	TRBD1	many	TGCGCCAGCAGCCAATCACAGACAGGGGGCGGGTATGGCTACACCTTC	CASSQSQTGGGYGYTF
TRBV7-9	TRBJ2-5	TRBD2	many	TGTGCCAGCAGTGACCAGCGGGGGAAGGGACAAGAGACCCAGTACTTC	CASSDQRGKGQETQYF
TRBV7-9	TRBJ1-1	TRBD1	few	TGTGCCAGCAGCTTAGGACAGGGAGAGGTGAGGAACACTGAAGCTTTCTTT	CASSLGQGEVRNTEAFF
TRBV11-2	TRBJ1-3	-	few	TGTGCCAGCAGACTAGGGGGGGCTGGAAACACCATATATTTT	CASRLGGAGNTIYF
TRBV20-1	TRBJ1-2	-	-	TGCAGTGCTAGTCAGGGAGTATATGGCTACACCTTC	CSASQGVYGYTF
TRBV7-2	TRBJ2-7	-	-	TGTGCCAGCAGCCTCGGCAGGGAGTACGAGCAGTACTTC	CASSLGREYEQYF
TRBV20-1	TRBJ2-1	-	-	TGCAGTGCTAGACTAATAAACCCCCCCATATACAATGAGCAGTTCTTC	CSARLINPPIYNEQFF
TRBV27	TRBJ1-2	TRBD1	few	TGTGCCAGCAGTTTATCGGTGGACAGGGCTAGAGGCTACACCTTC	CASSLSVDRARGYTF
TRBV6-5	TRBJ1-5	-	-	TGTGCCAGCAGTTATAAAGGGGATAGCAATCAGCCCCAGCATTTT	CASSYKGDSNQPQHF
TRBV7-2	TRBJ1-4	-	many	TGTGCCAGCAGCTTAGAAATGGGTGAACTGTTTTTT	CASSLEMGELFF
TRBV20-1	TRBJ1-2	-	many	TGCAGTGCTAGAGGCCAGGTTAACTATGGCTACACCTTC	CSARGQVNYGYTF
TRBV7-6	TRBJ1-5	-	many	TGTGCCAGCAGCTTGGGGTCCACCCATAGCAATCAGCCCCAGCATTTT	CASSLGSTHSNQPQHF